These T cell receptor beta chains were read from a single sample in a study of early T cells in non-severe SARS-CoV-2 infection. MiXCR was run by TCRdb on the 5' RACE reads, yielding one entry per CDR3 protein. The sample carries tens of thousands of distinct CDR3 sequences, roughly an eighth recorded once. The sequenced sample consisted of whole blood. The source of these receptors is an adult who was a healthcare worker with PCR-confirmed SARS-CoV-2 infection or an uninfected control (not recorded which). Both conserved end residues are part of each CDR3. The D gene is left open where the match is weak. Size is stated for part of the rows, as once, few or many counts, or as a class when the clone is expanded.

>few|TRBV15|-|TRBJ2-2
CATSASPGNTGELFF
TGTGCCACCAGCGCCTCCCCAGGGAACACCGGGGAGCTGTTTTTT
>-|TRBV6-5|TRBD2|TRBJ2-7
CVSSTGGPINEQYF
TGTGTCAGCAGTACGGGAGGGCCAATAAACGAGCAGTACTTC
>few|TRBV4-1|-|TRBJ2-7
CASSTQGRSYEQYF
TGCGCCAGCAGCACCCAGGGTCGGAGCTACGAGCAGTACTTC
>few|TRBV12-3/TRBV12-4|TRBD1|TRBJ1-6
CASTTWTGNSPLHF
TGTGCCAGCACCACTTGGACAGGGAATTCACCCCTCCACTTT
>-|TRBV10-1|-|TRBJ1-1
CASSDGRRNTEAFF
TGCGCCAGCAGTGATGGGCGGCGGAACACTGAAGCTTTCTTT
>few|TRBV25-1|-|TRBJ2-1
CASSALGARRSYNEQFF
TGTGCCAGCAGTGCCCTGGGGGCCCGGCGCTCCTACAATGAGCAGTTCTTC
>few|TRBV5-1|TRBD1|TRBJ1-1
CASSLGDRGGYTEAFF
TGCGCCAGCAGCTTGGGGGACAGGGGAGGGTACACTGAAGCTTTCTTT
>-|TRBV6-1|-|TRBJ1-2
CASSEALRLVF
TGTGCCAGCAGTGAAGCCCTTAGACTGGTGTTC
>few|TRBV4-1|TRBD2|TRBJ2-3
CASSQGLAFADTQYF
TGCGCCAGCAGCCAGGGACTAGCCTTCGCAGATACGCAGTATTTT
>many|TRBV12-3/TRBV12-4|-|TRBJ1-4
CASSPPYSQILFF
TGTGCCAGCAGTCCTCCCTACTCCCAAATTCTGTTTTTT
>medium-sized|TRBV7-9|-|TRBJ2-7
CASSPQGRAKYEQYF
TGTGCCAGCAGCCCCCAGGGGAGGGCCAAGTACGAGCAGTACTTC
>many|TRBV27|-|TRBJ2-4
CASSLEGNLAKNIQYF
TGTGCCAGCAGTTTAGAGGGAAACCTAGCCAAAAACATTCAGTACTTC
>-|TRBV12-3/TRBV12-4|-|TRBJ1-5
CASSARTVDQPQHF
TGTGCCAGCAGTGCCCGGACAGTAGATCAGCCCCAGCATTTT
>many|TRBV6-2/TRBV6-3|-|TRBJ2-4
CASSYAWDIQYF
TGTGCCAGCAGTTATGCGTGGGACATTCAGTACTTC
>few|TRBV5-5|-|TRBJ2-3
CASSQTWDTQYF
TGTGCCAGCAGCCAGACCTGGGATACGCAGTATTTT
>few|TRBV21-1|-|TRBJ2-1
CASSSSRQPEYNEQFF
TGTGCCAGCAGCAGCTCCCGCCAGCCTGAGTACAATGAGCAGTTCTTC
>many|TRBV12-3/TRBV12-4|-|TRBJ1-5
CASTNIGMQQPQHF
TGTGCCAGCACTAATATCGGTATGCAGCAGCCCCAGCATTTT
>many|TRBV19|TRBD1|TRBJ1-2
CASSITGQDGYTF
TGTGCCAGTAGTATAACCGGACAGGATGGCTACACCTTC
>many|TRBV11-3|-|TRBJ1-1
CASSYLENTEAFF
TGTGCCAGCAGCTACCTAGAGAACACTGAAGCTTTCTTT
>-|TRBV6-5|TRBD2|TRBJ2-7
CASSPVKRAGAYEQYF
TGTGCCAGCAGTCCCGTGAAGAGGGCGGGGGCCTACGAGCAGTACTTC
>many|TRBV20-1|-|TRBJ2-3
CRSPPRDLRTDTQYF
TGCAGGTCTCCCCCTCGGGACTTACGCACAGATACGCAGTATTTT
>many|TRBV27|-|TRBJ2-5
CASSSVALIQETQYF
TGTGCCAGCTCTTCGGTCGCCCTCATCCAAGAGACCCAGTACTTC
>-|TRBV19|-|TRBJ1-5
CASSTFYTGQGQPQHF
TGTGCCAGTAGTACCTTTTATACAGGGCAAGGTCAGCCCCAGCATTTT
>-|TRBV7-9|TRBD2|TRBJ2-1
CASSKGLAGVRNEQFF
TGTGCCAGCAGCAAAGGACTAGCGGGAGTTAGGAATGAGCAGTTCTTC
>many|TRBV29-1|-|TRBJ2-7
CSVEGFHYEQYF
TGCAGCGTTGAGGGGTTCCACTACGAGCAGTACTTC
>few|TRBV7-2|-|TRBJ2-7
CASSPRLATFQNEQYF
TGTGCCAGCAGCCCAAGGCTAGCTACGTTTCAGAACGAGCAGTACTTC
>many|TRBV15|-|TRBJ2-5
CATSRDLGETQYF
TGTGCCACCAGCAGAGATCTCGGAGAGACCCAGTACTTC
>many|TRBV30|-|TRBJ1-1
CAWSLGGLGGTEAFF
TGTGCCTGGAGTTTAGGAGGTCTTGGGGGCACTGAAGCTTTCTTT
>many|TRBV20-1|-|TRBJ2-7
CSAKRQSYEQYF
TGCAGTGCTAAACGGCAGTCCTACGAGCAGTACTTC
>-|TRBV12-2|-|TRBJ2-5
CASRLARRLAGGNGSGTQYF
TGTGCAAGTCGCTTAGCTCGGCGACTAGCGGGAGGAAACGGCAGCGGGACCCAGTACTTC
>many|TRBV5-6|TRBD1|TRBJ1-6
CASSLDRQGRSPLHF
TGTGCCAGCAGCTTGGACCGACAGGGTAGATCACCCCTCCACTTT
>many|TRBV6-5|-|TRBJ2-3
CASSPLEEGRTDTQYF
TGTGCCAGCAGTCCTCTCGAGGAGGGTCGGACAGATACGCAGTATTTT
>few|TRBV14|-|TRBJ2-6
CASGSLSGANVLTF
TGTGCCAGTGGCTCCCTCTCTGGGGCCAACGTCCTGACTTTC
>few|TRBV9|-|TRBJ2-7
CASSVGAAYEQYF
TGTGCCAGCAGCGTAGGGGCAGCCTACGAGCAGTACTTC
>-|TRBV7-2|TRBD1|TRBJ2-1
CASSPSGPLRQGSYNEQFF
TGTGCCAGCAGCCCCTCCGGCCCCCTTCGACAGGGATCCTACAATGAGCAGTTCTTC
>-|TRBV5-1|TRBD2|TRBJ2-2
CASSLRSSGNTGELFF
TGCGCCAGCAGCTTGCGGTCTAGCGGTAACACCGGGGAGCTGTTTTTT
>-|TRBV7-3|-|TRBJ1-4
CASSSYRRPNKKLFF
TGTGCCAGCAGCTCATACAGAAGGCCTAATAAAAAACTGTTTTTT
>-|TRBV6-5|-|TRBJ1-1
CASSRTSTAAEVFF
TGTGCCAGCAGTCGGACTTCCACTGCCGCTGAAGTTTTCTTT
>-|TRBV11-2|-|TRBJ1-4
CASSLAASREKLFF
TGTGCCAGCAGCTTGGCGGCCTCCCGGGAAAAACTGTTTTTT
>-|TRBV5-1|-|TRBJ2-3
CASRPAGGQQYF
TGCGCCAGCAGGCCGGCGGGCGGGCAGCAGTATTTT
>few|TRBV12-3/TRBV12-4|TRBD2|TRBJ2-3
CASTPLTSGARDTQYF
TGTGCCAGCACCCCCCTCACTAGCGGGGCGCGGGATACGCAGTATTTT
>many|TRBV29-1|TRBD1|TRBJ2-3
CSANRQGSTDTQYF
TGCAGCGCCAACCGACAGGGTAGTACAGATACGCAGTATTTT
>many|TRBV16|-|TRBJ1-1
CASSQQQVNTEAFF
TGTGCCAGCAGCCAACAACAGGTGAACACTGAAGCTTTCTTT
>many|TRBV4-1|-|TRBJ2-7
CASSQATVAYEQYF
TGCGCCAGCAGCCAAGCTACAGTAGCCTACGAGCAGTACTTC
>few|TRBV19|-|TRBJ2-3
CASGPRKNPTDTQYF
TGTGCCAGCGGACCGAGAAAAAACCCCACAGATACGCAGTATTTT
>many|TRBV3-1|-|TRBJ1-5
CASSWGEGTSQPQHF
TGTGCCAGCAGTTGGGGGGAGGGGACCAGTCAGCCCCAGCATTTT
>few|TRBV14|TRBD1|TRBJ1-3
CASSPGQMVFGNTIYF
TGTGCCAGCAGTCCGGGACAGATGGTCTTCGGAAACACCATATATTTT
>many|TRBV7-3|TRBD2|TRBJ2-3
CASSSLAGAGGDTQYF
TGTGCCAGCAGCTCTCTAGCGGGGGCCGGGGGAGATACGCAGTATTTT
>-|TRBV11-2|-|TRBJ1-2
CASSPLDWANYGYTF
TGTGCCAGCAGCCCCCTCGACTGGGCTAACTATGGCTACACCTTC
>few|TRBV11-2|-|TRBJ2-3
CASSSRHPTDTQYF
TGTGCCAGCAGCAGTCGACACCCCACAGATACGCAGTATTTT
>few|TRBV4-2|-|TRBJ2-2
CASSQAEGGELFF
TGTGCCAGCAGCCAAGCCGAGGGCGGGGAGCTGTTTTTT
>-|TRBV5-1|-|TRBJ2-3
CGTKRGDTDTQYF
TGCGGCACCAAGAGAGGGGACACAGATACGCAGTATTTT
>many|TRBV2|-|TRBJ2-3
CASKKGEGADTQYF
TGTGCCAGCAAAAAGGGGGAGGGGGCAGATACGCAGTATTTT
>few|TRBV3-1|-|TRBJ2-7
CASSPGVGYEQYF
TGTGCCAGCAGCCCCGGGGTGGGATACGAGCAGTACTTC
>-|TRBV5-5|-|TRBJ1-5
CASSAMDFSNQPQHF
TGTGCCAGCAGCGCGATGGACTTTAGCAATCAGCCCCAGCATTTT
>-|TRBV29-1|TRBD1|TRBJ2-7
CSGLGQDSYEQYF
TGCAGCGGATTAGGACAGGACTCCTACGAGCAGTACTTC